The source of this T cell receptor beta chain is a study of T cell responses to AZD1222 COVID-19 vaccine (dated by TCRdb to the early 2020s). Some background on the complete study: AZD1222 recipients whose second dose came at about 4 weeks and those whose second dose came at about 12 weeks were combined into one group, since spike-specific TCR depth and breadth did not differ between the two schedules. TCR sequencing was performed for 230 to 250 trial participants, of whom around 200 were given two doses of AZD1222 and some 26 were given two doses of MenACWY control vaccine. Trial participants were enrolled into age subgroups of 18-55, 56-69 and 70-plus years, which contained 148, 28 and 57 TCR-sequenced participants, respectively. What the research found in general, with its limitations: Because no samples from the day 14 peak response were available, repertoires could be characterized only after the peak T cell response. Most participants were white British and females outnumbered males, and the authors suggested that clonal diversity may have been underestimated. After two AZD1222 doses, both the breadth and the depth of spike-specific TCRs were significantly higher than at day 0 and than in MenACWY recipients. Only 5 to 7 AZD1222 recipients were SARS-CoV-2 seropositive at baseline, limiting conclusions about previously exposed vaccinees. In the small 56-69-year group, the increase in depth fell short of significance, most likely because of low power. The vaccine-associated CD4 TCRs covered the entire spike protein, and the dominant responses fell in regions 160-218 and 743-854. Nearly half of unique spike-specific TCRs reportedly recognized epitopes outside regions mutated in the B.1.351 and B.1.1.7 variants.

The CDR3 regions of human TCRbeta chains were subjected to immunosequencing. The paper's data handling went like this. Repertoire TCRs were matched against a reference library of SARS-CoV-2-specific TCRs generated with the MIRA antigen-specificity platform. Breadth was defined as the fraction of unique TCRs that were SARS-CoV-2-associated. Depth was defined as the fraction of total T cells that were SARS-CoV-2-associated. Using the MIRA data, each spike-specific TCR was mapped to the spike region that the TCR reacts to and placed in a CD4 or CD8 class. Log10-transformed breadth and depth values were compared by one-way ANOVA with Sidak's multiple comparisons tests. As stored in TCRdb, this immuneACCESS dataset retains in-frame rearrangements with V and J assigned. A fraction of the clones does not appear; measured against another copy, unresolved V genes explain less than half of the discrepancy, and the remainder lacks a known reason. V and J calls and clone size are copied from that table; D and trimming were computed from the DNA. Within this sample are 150,000 or so clones, with 70% to 90% of them counted one time only. Clones ranked in the top ten supply 7.5% to 8.5% of the sample.

The time point label of this sample denotes: baseline before first vaccination. Vaccinee samples came from UK trials COV001 and COV002, including a single-blind randomized controlled phase 2/3 trial of AZD1222 (ChAdOx1 nCoV-19) in healthy adults. For TCRbeta chain sequencing, PBMC samples from trial participants were taken at day 0 and at day 28 after the second dose. This clone was observed once. There is no known antigen for this receptor. No much larger clonotype is one base removed from it; base qualities were not supplied. The clonotype was recovered from an adult in good health. The material sequenced was peripheral blood, taken on day 0 of AZD1222 vaccination.

The nucleotide sequence reads as follows: TGTGCCAGCAGCCCCGGGGCTTATGGCTACACCTTC. It translates as CASSPGAYGYTF. The V gene is TRBV5-5 and the J gene is TRBJ1-2; TRBD1 is a weak D gene call, 5 bases matching. Reading from cysteine to phenylalanine, the CDR3 counts 12 amino acids. Only the CDR3 part of the read is kept: 36 bases, read in frame from the first base. The germline V gene (reference sequence) yields SGHKS for CDR1 and YYEKEE for CDR2. V gives up 4 bases and J gives up 5 bases, and the segment between their germline ends measures 9 bases. With the portions outside the CDR3 filled from the reference TRBV5-5 and TRBJ1-2 genes, the complete variable region becomes DAGVTQSPTHLIKTRGQQVTLRCSPISGHKSVSWYQQVLGQGPQFIFQYYEKEERGRGNFPDRFSARQFPNYSSELNVNALLLGDSALYLCASSPGAYGYTFGSGTRLTVV.